This T cell receptor beta chain was recovered during a study of blood T cell repertoires in COVID-19. As for the study in general: The samples span acute and convalescent COVID-19 from the United States, Italy and Spain. The cDNA or gDNA used as material had been derived from T cells, B-cell-depleted T cells, or PBMCs.

Germline values: CDR1 ENHRY, CDR2 SYGVKD. V shed 5 bases, J shed 3 bases, and the junction held 12 bases outside the gene matches. CDR3 length equals 16 residues. Authors' data handling: Amplification of reference gene primers provided the estimated nucleated cell counts. Some clones are missing from TCRdb's copy, which holds only in-frame ones; the method was immunoSEQ multiplex PCR. The V and J calls and clone size come from that table; D and trimming were worked out from the DNA. The sample lists 130,000 to 150,000 clones, more than 70% occurring once. The sample was peripheral blood. The rearrangement links TRBV10-3 to TRBJ2-7; 8 nucleotides agree with TRBD2. This TCR was recovered from a man in his 60s with active or convalescent COVID-19. The chain's CDR3 is CAISPSMTSESYEQYF. The CDR3 DNA reads as TGTGCCATCAGTCCGTCGATGACTAGCGAGAGCTACGAGCAGTACTTC.